The rows below give T cell receptor beta chains drawn from one sample of a study of blood T cell repertoires in COVID-19. Assay used: immunoSEQ multiplex PCR; TCRdb lists only in-frame clones, some missing. The sample contains some 62,000 clones, around 76% of which appear only once. Material for sequencing was peripheral blood. The receptors were gathered from a human donor in a cohort sampled during active COVID-19. Each CDR3 is given with its conserved first and last residue. Each record gives: clone size, V gene, J gene, D gene, CDR3 protein, CDR3 DNA. A D gene is named only where the DNA matches it firmly. For some rows the clone size is stated as once, few or many, or as a class when expanded; others skip it.

-	TRBV5-1	TRBJ2-1	TRBD2	CASSLAGTSEQFF	TGCGCCAGCAGCTTGGCAGGGACTAGCGAGCAGTTCTTC
-	TRBV7-9	TRBJ2-1	TRBD1	CASSLDWGTGGLNEQFF	TGTGCCAGCAGCTTAGACTGGGGGACAGGGGGCCTGAATGAGCAGTTCTTC
-	TRBV30	TRBJ1-6	-	CAWRDVTASSYNSPLHF	TGTGCCTGGAGGGACGTGACAGCGAGCTCCTATAATTCACCCCTCCACTTT
-	TRBV5-1	TRBJ1-2	TRBD1	CASSTKTGGGLRQGYTF	TGCGCCAGCAGCACCAAGACAGGGGGCGGCTTGCGGCAGGGCTACACCTTC
-	TRBV19	TRBJ1-5	TRBD1	CASSIAGQGAGGNQPQHF	TGTGCCAGTAGTATAGCCGGACAGGGGGCTGGGGGCAATCAGCCCCAGCATTTT
-	TRBV27	TRBJ2-2	TRBD1	CASKNQGADGELFF	TGTGCCAGCAAGAATCAGGGGGCAGACGGGGAGCTGTTTTTT
-	TRBV12-3/TRBV12-4	TRBJ2-5	TRBD2	CASSKSGGTQYF	TGTGCCAGCAGTAAAAGCGGGGGGACCCAGTACTTC
medium-sized	TRBV7-6	TRBJ2-1	TRBD2	CASSLAAGGPFGQFF	TGTGCCAGCAGCTTAGCGGCGGGGGGGCCCTTTGGGCAGTTCTTC
many	TRBV9	TRBJ1-1	-	CASSALMNTEAFF	TGTGCCAGCAGCGCCTTAATGAACACTGAAGCTTTCTTT
-	TRBV5-5	TRBJ1-2	-	CASSLALLREVKYGYTF	TGTGCCAGCAGCTTGGCCTTATTGAGGGAAGTCAAGTATGGCTACACCTTC
-	TRBV5-5	TRBJ2-7	-	CASSLFGGISYEQYF	TGTGCCAGCAGCTTGTTCGGGGGTATTAGCTACGAGCAGTACTTC
-	TRBV6-2/TRBV6-3	TRBJ2-7	TRBD2	CASSSERTSGGPSYEQYF	TGTGCCAGCAGTTCAGAAAGGACTAGCGGGGGACCGTCCTACGAGCAGTACTTC
-	TRBV24-1	TRBJ2-2	-	CATAGTNTGELFF	TGTGCCACCGCCGGGACGAACACCGGGGAGCTGTTTTTT